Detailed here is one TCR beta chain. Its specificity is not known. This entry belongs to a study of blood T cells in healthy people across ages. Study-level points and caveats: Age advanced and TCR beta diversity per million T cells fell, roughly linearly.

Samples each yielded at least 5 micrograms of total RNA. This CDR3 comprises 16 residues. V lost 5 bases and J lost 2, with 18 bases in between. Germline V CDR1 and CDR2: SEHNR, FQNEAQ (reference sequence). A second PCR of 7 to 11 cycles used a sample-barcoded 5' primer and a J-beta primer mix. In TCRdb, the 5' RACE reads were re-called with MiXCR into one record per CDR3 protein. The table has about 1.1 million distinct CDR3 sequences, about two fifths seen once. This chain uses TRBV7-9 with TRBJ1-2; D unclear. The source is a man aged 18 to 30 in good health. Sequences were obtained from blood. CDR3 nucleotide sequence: TGTGCCAGCAGCGCCAACCCCTCGGATTTCAACTATGGCTACACCTTC. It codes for CASSANPSDFNYGYTF.